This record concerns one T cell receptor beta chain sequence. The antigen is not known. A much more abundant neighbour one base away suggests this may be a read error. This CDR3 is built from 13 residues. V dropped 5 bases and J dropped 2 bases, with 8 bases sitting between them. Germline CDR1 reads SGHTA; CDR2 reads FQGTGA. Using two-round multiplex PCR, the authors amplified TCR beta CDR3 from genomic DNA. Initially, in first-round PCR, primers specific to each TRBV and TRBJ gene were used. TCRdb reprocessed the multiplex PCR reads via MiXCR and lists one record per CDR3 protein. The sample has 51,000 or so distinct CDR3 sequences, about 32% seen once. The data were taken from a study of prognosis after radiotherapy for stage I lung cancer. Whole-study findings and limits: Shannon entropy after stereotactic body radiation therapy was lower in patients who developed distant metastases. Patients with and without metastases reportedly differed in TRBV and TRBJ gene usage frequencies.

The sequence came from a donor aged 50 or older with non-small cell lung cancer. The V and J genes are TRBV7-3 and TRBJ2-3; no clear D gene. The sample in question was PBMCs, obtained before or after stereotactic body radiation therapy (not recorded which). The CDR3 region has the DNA TGTGCCAGCAGCCCCCCGGTCACAGATACGCAGTATTTT. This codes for CASSPPVTDTQYF. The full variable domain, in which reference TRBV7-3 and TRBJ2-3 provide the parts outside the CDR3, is GAGVSQTPSNKVTEKGKYVELRCDPISGHTALYWYRQSLGQGPEFLIYFQGTGAADDSGLPNDRFFAVRPEGSVSTLKIQRTERGDSAVYLCASSPPVTDTQYFGPGTRLTVL.